A selection of T cell receptor beta chains follows, all from one sample in a study of response to subunit inactivated influenza vaccine. TCRdb reanalysed the RT-PCR reads using MiXCR and keeps one entry per CDR3 protein. The sample lists 290,000 or so distinct CDR3 sequences; 20% to 25% were seen once. Sequences were derived from PBMCs from blood, sampled less than 22 months after vaccination. These receptors were taken from a man aged 45 to 70 who received an inactivated influenza vaccine. The CDR3 runs from the conserved cysteine through the conserved F or W. The order of the fields is J gene, V gene, CDR3 protein.

TRBJ1-4 TRBV20-1 CSARGANRGRGEKLFF
TRBJ1-4 TRBV4-1 CASSGHWGQLNEKLFF
TRBJ2-3 TRBV24-1 CATSGAGTDTQYF
TRBJ2-5 TRBV27 CASSFLAGEETQYF
TRBJ1-1 TRBV11-2 CASSLTRDLNTEAFF
TRBJ1-2 TRBV12-3/TRBV12-4 CASSPRVRQGYNYGYTF
TRBJ1-2 TRBV2 CASSTEGAYGYTF
TRBJ1-5 TRBV4-2 CASSRSGGEGQPQHF
TRBJ2-2 TRBV7-3 CASSLGSTRGGELFF
TRBJ2-2 TRBV6-5 CASSYSGLSGELFF
TRBJ2-3 TRBV5-1 CASSSGRSDTQYF
TRBJ2-3 TRBV6-5 CASSYSILAGVGADTQYF
TRBJ1-1 TRBV21-1 CASSRRQLPRNTEAFF
TRBJ1-3 TRBV12-3/TRBV12-4 CASSTAPGNTIYF
TRBJ2-1 TRBV29-1 CSAPGQGTTSSYNEQFF
TRBJ2-3 TRBV11-2 CASSRTVLTSGTDTQYF
TRBJ1-2 TRBV7-2 CASSLAGGSGLGYTF
TRBJ2-1 TRBV3-1 CASSPKTGTSGYNEQFF
TRBJ1-6 TRBV12-3/TRBV12-4 CASTTRGFNSPLHF
TRBJ2-4 TRBV28 CASSSPPGQESRIQYF
TRBJ2-7 TRBV15 CATSRDRSLYHEQYF
TRBJ2-7 TRBV4-3 CASSQDRGIRNEQYF
TRBJ1-5 TRBV7-2 CASSLWSGGYSNQPQHF
TRBJ2-5 TRBV15 CATSTLRDSRPQETQYF
TRBJ1-5 TRBV10-2 CASSERGRGGNQPQHF
TRBJ1-2 TRBV4-3 CASSQDSQGRDYGYTF
TRBJ1-3 TRBV9 CASSVSSGNTIYF
TRBJ1-1 TRBV5-1 CASSFDRGPEAFF
TRBJ1-6 TRBV6-2/TRBV6-3 CASSYPGLSPLHF
TRBJ1-4 TRBV5-1 CASSQQGLGEKLFF
TRBJ1-1 TRBV20-1 CSARGGDAAFF
TRBJ2-6 TRBV28 CASSLLDSGANVLTF
TRBJ1-6 TRBV12-3/TRBV12-4 CASSLGSQGSPLHF
TRBJ2-3 TRBV10-1 CASSESRGGRTDTQYF
TRBJ1-6 TRBV6-5 CASSYGSSPLHF
TRBJ2-5 TRBV29-1 CSVEDSTVTGSLETQYF
TRBJ1-2 TRBV20-1 CSARVRDSLGGYTF
TRBJ2-2 TRBV28 CASQRSGGNTGELFF
TRBJ1-6 TRBV15 CATSLRGNSPLHF
TRBJ2-3 TRBV5-1 CASSHGQGGRTDTQYF
TRBJ1-2 TRBV5-1 CASSAGHSAYGYTF
TRBJ1-1 TRBV6-2/TRBV6-3 CASTNRGPNTEAFF
TRBJ1-5 TRBV6-5 CASSSNRGLNQPQHF
TRBJ1-6 TRBV6-5 CASSYSIVHSLNSPLHF
TRBJ2-1 TRBV6-2/TRBV6-3 CASSYHIGIHNEQFF
TRBJ2-3 TRBV27 CASRYGDRGTDTQYF
TRBJ2-6 TRBV5-1 CASSLADRSPFTGANVLTF
TRBJ2-1 TRBV11-1 CASSALRSSGGNYNEQFF